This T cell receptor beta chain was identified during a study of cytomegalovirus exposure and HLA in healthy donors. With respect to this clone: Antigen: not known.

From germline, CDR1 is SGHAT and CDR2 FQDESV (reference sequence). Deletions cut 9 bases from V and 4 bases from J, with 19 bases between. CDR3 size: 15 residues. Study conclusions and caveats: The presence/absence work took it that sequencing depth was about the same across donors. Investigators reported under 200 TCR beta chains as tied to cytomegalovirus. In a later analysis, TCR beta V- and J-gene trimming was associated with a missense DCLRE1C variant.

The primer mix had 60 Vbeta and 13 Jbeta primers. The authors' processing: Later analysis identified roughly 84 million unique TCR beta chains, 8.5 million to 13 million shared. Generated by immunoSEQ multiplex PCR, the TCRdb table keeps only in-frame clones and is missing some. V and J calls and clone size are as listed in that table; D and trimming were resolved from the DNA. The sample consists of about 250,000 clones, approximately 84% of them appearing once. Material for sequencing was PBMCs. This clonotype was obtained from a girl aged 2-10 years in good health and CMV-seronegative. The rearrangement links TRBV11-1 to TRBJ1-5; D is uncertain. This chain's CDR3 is CASSHPGLPNQPQHF. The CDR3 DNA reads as TGTGCCAGTTCTCATCCAGGACTGCCGAATCAGCCCCAGCATTTT.